A single TCR beta chain is shown here with its context. Its specific antigen is unknown. No base qualities exist here, and no much larger clone lies one base off it. For the CD8 naive samples, CD45RO-negative cells were positively selected for CCR7, yielding a CD45RA+CCR7+ population from which TemRA cells were excluded. Donors were healthy HIV-negative adults with no recently reported acute infections or vaccinations. All donors were Caucasian adults living in Nashville, Tennessee, USA. After blood collection by leukapheresis, PBMCs were isolated using Ficoll-Histopaque density gradient centrifugation and then cryopreserved in the vapor phase of liquid nitrogen. Analytical flow cytometry was used to check the purity and quantity of each magnetically sorted T cell population. Genomic DNA was isolated from each sorted fraction and quantified by UV absorbance on a Nanodrop 2000c. Using the deep immunoSEQ assay, multiplex PCR amplified TCR CDR3 regions from genomic DNA. For each cell subset, the extracted genomic DNA was distributed evenly across all wells of several immunoSEQ 96-well plates, and each plate served as one replicate. For sorted subsets, about 200 ng genomic DNA, equal to tens of thousands of T cell genomes, was loaded into each replicate PCR. Purified libraries were measured with a Qubit 3.0 fluorometer, size-checked on a Bioanalyzer 2100, and measured again with the KAPA Library Quantification kit. Each immunoSEQ 96-well plate was sequenced on its own single-read 150-cycle Illumina NextSeq 550 flow cell. Per the source publication's procedure: Because the immunoSEQ output held only junctional sequences and lacked quality scores, the filtering could not match the filtering applied to full-length reads. Sequences were annotated with PyIR, a Python wrapper for IgBLAST v1.9, using IMGT germline references to assign V/J genes and CDR3. Reads with weak V/J assignments (E-value above 1e-6), missing CDR3, stop codons, out-of-frame junctions, or ambiguous translated residues were removed. V3J clonotypes were defined as sequences sharing an identical inferred V gene, J gene, and CDR3 amino acid sequence. Percentage overlap between repertoires was computed as shared unique clonotypes divided by the size of the smaller repertoire. RTK rarefaction, the Chao1 estimator, and Recon v2.1 estimates of unobserved clonotypes were used to assess repertoire richness. For all TCRbeta clonotypes obtained by the gDNA method from several donors, generation probabilities were computed with OLGA. TCRdb stores this immuneACCESS table with in-frame sequences only. Part of the clones is absent; in the studies checked, under half of the shortfall reflects unresolved V genes, and no reason is known for the rest. D and trimming come from the DNA, and the V and J calls and clone size come from that table. The sample records 450,000 to 700,000 clones, nearly 97% of which are singletons. Together, the top ten hold 0.11% of the sample.

The data originate from a study of shared clonotypes between healthy human individuals (dated by TCRdb to the early 2020s). Describing the broader study: The cohort comprised a couple of women and a few men aged 18 to 49 years. For each donor, CD4 naive and CD4 memory were each given three plates, CD8 naive was given two plates, and CD8 memory was given one plate. To estimate repertoire size and how much clonotype sharing occurs between individuals, the study deeply sequenced the blood TCR repertoires of about five healthy adults. To increase sequencing depth and limit assay-specific biases, TCR repertoire library preparation and sequencing were carried out by different laboratories using diverse techniques. Each donor's leukapheresis produced roughly between roughly 0.9 and 8.9 billion PBMCs. Here is what the overall study found, with its caveats: The genetic and exposure-history diversity represented was limited by the small number of donors. Sampling was limited to blood, and TCR repertoires in tissue likely differ from TCR repertoires in blood. Across a few donors, approximately 5% of naive CD4, approximately 3.6% of naive CD8, under 2.5% of memory CD4, and over 0.35% of memory CD8 clonotypes were shared. Compared with non-shared clonotypes, the clonotypes found in all four sorted-subset donors had higher generation probabilities. Pairwise subsampling led to the expectation that sequencing depth would affect the degree of clonotype sharing among donors. Naive subsets generally had larger estimated clonotype richness than memory subsets did. Even with the large sequencing depth, rarefaction of the sorted-subset datasets indicated that sequencing was incomplete.

The germline V gene gives CDR1 as SNHLY and CDR2 as FYNNEI. Including the terminal cysteine and phenylalanine, the CDR3 comprises 13 residues. The read is trimmed to its CDR3 DNA, 39 bases read in frame from base 1. V is cut by 11 bases and J by 1 base, and the space between the germline ends is 14 bases. The source is a young woman in good health. Source material: naive CD8+ T cells sorted from blood. The sample's cell subset or site label, decoded: CD45RA+CCR7+. The sequence links TRBV2 to TRBJ1-1; TRBD1 is perhaps the D gene, given 5 matching bases. The CDR3 amino acid sequence is: CASTPGGNTEAFF. The DNA sequence is given as TGTGCCTCAACTCCGGGGGGGAACACTGAAGCTTTCTTT.